Listed here are 21 T cell receptor beta chains from one sample, sequenced in a study of blood T cell repertoires in COVID-19. Generated by immunoSEQ multiplex PCR, the TCRdb table keeps only in-frame clones and is missing some. The sample has some 210,000 clones, approximately 89% seen once. The sample taken for sequencing was peripheral blood. Source of these receptors: a woman aged 40 to 55 with acute or convalescent COVID-19.

The chain links TRBV24-1 to TRBJ2-2, with 8 bases identical to TRBD2. The CDR3 contains 15 residues. J lost 5 bases, V lost 3 bases, and 4 bases had no gene match. Germline V lookup: CDR1 KGHDR, CDR2 SFDVKD. CDR3 loop: CATSDTGGATGELFF. The CDR3 DNA follows: TGTGCCACCAGTGATACCGGGGGGGCAACCGGGGAGCTGTTTTTT.

The V and J genes are TRBV5-1 and TRBJ1-3, with TRBD1 matching over 7 bases. Germline V lookup: CDR1 SGHRS, CDR2 YFSETQ. The CDR3 consists of 16 residues. Trimming removed 0 bases from V and 3 bases from J; junction bases left unmatched: 6. For the CDR3, the DNA is TGCGCCAGCAGCTTGGCCGGGACAGTGAGTGGAAACACCATATATTTT. This sequence encodes CASSLAGTVSGNTIYF.

The rearrangement links TRBV4-2 to TRBJ1-2; D might be TRBD1 (5 bases). This CDR3 has 16 residues. The V and J ends lost 0 bases and 5 bases respectively, with 16 bases between them. Germline CDR1 reads LGHNA; CDR2 reads YNFKEQ. In nucleotides, the CDR3 is TGTGCCAGCAGCCAAGAGGGGCCAGTCGGGGGTTATGGCTACACCTTC. It translates to CASSQEGPVGGYGYTF.

This chain's CDR3 is CASSFRERGRRQETQYF. The CDR3 DNA reads as TGTGCCAGCAGCTTTCGTGAGCGGGGGCGCCGGCAAGAGACCCAGTACTTC. The genes are TRBV5-4 and TRBJ2-5; 8 positions match TRBD2. The CDR3 is 17 amino acids. In germline, CDR1 is SGHNT, CDR2 YYREEE (reference sequence). Trimming removed 2 bases from V and 2 bases from J; junction bases left unmatched: 11.

The chain joins TRBV9 to TRBJ2-1, with 10 bases aligning to TRBD2. V was pared by 0 bases and J by 15 bases, with 9 bases of the junction left unmatched. The germline CDR1 and CDR2 sequences are SGDLS and YYNGEE. This CDR3 has 14 amino acids. The CDR3 region is CASSVALSGGALFF. The CDR3 coding sequence is TGTGCCAGCAGCGTAGCCCTCAGCGGGGGGGCCCTGTTCTTC.

This chain connects TRBV7-9 to TRBJ2-2; tentative D call: TRBD1 (6 bases). With 5 bases removed from V and 4 bases from J, the gap between germline ends came to 23 bases. The CDR3 totals 18 residues. Germline CDR1 SEHNR, CDR2 FQNEAQ (reference sequence). The CDR3 sequence is CASSIGLAARGGTGELFF. CDR3 bases: TGTGCCAGCAGCATAGGTCTCGCAGCCCGAGGGGGCACCGGGGAGCTGTTTTTT.

The gene calls are TRBV29-1 and TRBJ1-2, with D tentatively TRBD1 (6 bases). This CDR3 region has 11 residues. Deletions cut 7 bases from V and 7 bases from J, with 13 bases between. Germline values: CDR1 SQVTM, CDR2 ANQGSEA. The CDR3 reads CSARGGRGYTF. The CDR3 coding sequence is TGCAGCGCGAGAGGGGGACGTGGCTACACCTTC.

The chain has TRBV11-2 and TRBJ2-3; maybe TRBD1 (6 bases). Germline CDR1 and CDR2: SGHAT and FQNNGV. V was pared by 1 base and J by 5 bases, with 16 bases between. CDR3 length: 16 amino acids. The CDR3 bases are TGTGCCAGCAGCTTAGGTGGCAGGGGACGGGTAGATACGCAGTATTTT. Its protein is CASSLGGRGRVDTQYF.

The rearrangement links TRBV27 to TRBJ2-6, with D perhaps TRBD2 (6 bases). V was pared by 7 bases and J by 4 bases, with 11 bases between. Germline V gives CDR1 MNHEY, CDR2 SMNVEV (reference sequence). The CDR3 consists of 14 residues. CDR3 DNA sequence: TGTGCCAGCACTTCCGGGGGAGGGGCCAACGTCCTGACTTTC. Its protein product is CASTSGGGANVLTF.

Only one count was recorded for this clone. The chain recombines TRBV5-4 with TRBJ1-2; a possible D gene is TRBD1 (6 bases). The V and J ends lost 0 bases and 0 bases respectively, with 9 bases between them. The V gene's germline CDR1 is SGHNT and CDR2 YYREEE (reference sequence). The CDR3 spans 15 residues. CDR3: CASSLEAGANYGYTF. CDR3 DNA sequence: TGTGCCAGCAGCTTGGAGGCAGGGGCTAACTATGGCTACACCTTC. Filled out from reference TRBV5-4 and TRBJ1-2, the complete variable domain reads ETGVTQSPTHLIKTRGQQVTLRCSSQSGHNTVSWYQQALGQGPQFIFQYYREEENGRGNFPPRFSGLQFPNYSSELNVNALELDDSALYLCASSLEAGANYGYTFGSGTRLTVV.

With respect to this clone: The sample carries other DNA sequences with the same CDR3. The J gene is TRBJ1-2, the V gene TRBV27; the D gene is possibly TRBD1 (6 bases). Germline loops: CDR1 MNHEY, CDR2 SMNVEV (reference sequence). V gave up 6 bases and J gave up 6 bases, with 11 bases separating them. CDR3 length equals 12 residues. This CDR3 reads CASSLTGNGYTF. The CDR3 region has the DNA TGTGCCAGCAGCCTTACAGGGAATGGCTACACCTTC.

This sequence joins TRBV7-3 and TRBJ2-1; D uncertain. Germline-derived CDR1 and CDR2 are SGHTA and FQGTGA. This CDR3 contains 18 residues. The V and J ends lost 8 bases and 1 base respectively, with 24 bases between them. The CDR3 here is CASSAGSPVLPSYNEQFF. CDR3 sequence (DNA): TGTGCCAGCTCCGCAGGATCCCCAGTTTTGCCTTCCTACAATGAGCAGTTCTTC. The variable domain in full, with the rest retrieved from reference TRBV7-3 and TRBJ2-1, is GAGVSQTPSNKVTEKGKYVELRCDPISGHTALYWYRQSLGQGPEFLIYFQGTGAADDSGLPNDRFFAVRPEGSVSTLKIQRTERGDSAVYLCASSAGSPVLPSYNEQFFGPGTRLTVL.

The chain carries TRBV7-9 and TRBJ1-1; D remains ambiguous. The germline V and J ends were trimmed by 4 bases and 4 bases, with 10 bases remaining between them. This CDR3 region has 13 residues. Germline V gene lookup returns CDR1 SEHNR and CDR2 FQNEAQ (reference sequence). The CDR3 DNA sequence: TGTGCCAGCAGCTCCACCCCCGGCACTGAAGCTTTCTTT. Protein: CASSSTPGTEAFF.

The V and J genes are TRBV19 and TRBJ1-1; D unclear. This CDR3 spans 13 amino acids. In germline, CDR1 is LNHDA, CDR2 SQIVND (reference sequence). V was clipped by 6 bases and J by 4 bases, with 12 bases between them. The chain's CDR3 is CASSSSAGTEAFF. The CDR3 bases are TGTGCCAGTAGCTCCTCGGCGGGCACTGAAGCTTTCTTT.

This sequence joins TRBV12-5 and TRBJ1-4; TRBD1 agrees at 9 bases. This CDR3 has 15 residues. Trimming removed 6 bases from V and 7 bases from J; junction bases left unmatched: 9. Germline CDR1 reads LGHNT; CDR2 reads FRNRAP. The CDR3 sequence is CASGIRDRVSEKLFF. In DNA, the CDR3 is TGTGCTAGTGGGATCCGGGACAGGGTTTCTGAAAAACTGTTTTTT.

V is TRBV11-2 and J is TRBJ1-4, with TRBD1 matching 7 bases. Losses at the gene ends were 5 bases for V and 0 bases for J; bases not matched to a gene: 3. Germline V gene lookup returns CDR1 SGHAT and CDR2 FQNNGV. CDR3 length equals 15 residues. The CDR3 is CASSGTVPTNEKLFF. CDR3 DNA: TGTGCCAGCAGCGGGACAGTACCAACTAATGAAAAACTGTTTTTT.

This clone was found a few times. The gene calls are TRBV23-1 and TRBJ2-7; 11 bases align to TRBD2. TRBV23-1 is an ORF, and what it does is uncertain. V lost 3 bases, J lost 0 bases, and 22 bases stayed unmatched. There are 22 residues in the CDR3. CDR3 region: CASSQEAVSLAGGRRRSYEQYV. CDR3 DNA sequence: TGCGCCAGCAGTCAGGAGGCCGTGAGCCTAGCGGGGGGCCGTCGGCGCTCCTACGAGCAGTACGTC.

V and J are TRBV4-1 and TRBJ2-3; maybe TRBD2 (6 bases). The CDR3 spans 17 residues. Trimming pared 3 bases from V and 0 bases from J, leaving 16 bases between. CDR1 MGHRA and CDR2 YSYEKL come from the germline V gene. CDR3 sequence reads: CASSHGGIHRSTDTQYF. The CDR3 DNA follows: TGCGCCAGCAGCCATGGAGGGATTCACCGAAGCACAGATACGCAGTATTTT.

The genes are TRBV3-1 (or the pseudogene TRBV3-2) and TRBJ1-1; no reliable D call. V was shortened by 2 bases and J by 4 bases, with 11 bases between the two germline ends. Germline CDR1 is LGHDT and CDR2 is YNNKEL (reference sequence). The CDR3 totals 14 residues. The CDR3 region is CASSQTGVGTEAFF. The CDR3 DNA follows: TGTGCCAGCAGCCAAACCGGGGTCGGCACTGAAGCTTTCTTT.

The chain combines TRBV30 with TRBJ2-3, with D maybe TRBD2 (7 bases). Trimming shortened V by 4 bases and J by 5 bases, and 13 bases separated the two germline ends. Germline lookup yields CDR1 GTSNPN and CDR2 SVGIG (reference sequence). This CDR3 is built from 13 residues. DNA of the CDR3: TGTGCCTGGACCCGGGGGGCCATAGATACGCAGTATTTT. As protein: CAWTRGAIDTQYF. Using reference TRBV30 and TRBJ2-3 for the parts outside the CDR3, the full variable domain is SQTIHQWPATLVQPVGSPLSLECTVEGTSNPNLYWYRQAAGRGLQLLFYSVGIGQISSEVPQNLSASRPQDRQFILSSKKLLLSDSGFYLCAWTRGAIDTQYFGPGTRLTVL.

This rearrangement joins TRBV5-1 to TRBJ2-2; unclear D gene. The V gene lost 4 bases and the J gene lost 0 bases, with 10 bases spanning the gap. Looked up from germline, CDR1 is SGHRS and CDR2 is YFSETQ. The length of the CDR3 is 15 residues. As DNA, the CDR3 is TGCGCCAGCAGCCCTCCGTTCGCGAACACCGGGGAGCTGTTTTTT. Residues: CASSPPFANTGELFF.